The 23 T cell receptor beta chains below all came from one sample that was sequenced in a study of beta chain features in type 1 diabetes. Isolated RNA was reverse transcribed in full, so expressed TCRB transcripts were sequenced. TCRdb's copy holds only in-frame clones and misses some; the assay was immunoSEQ multiplex PCR. The sample gives hundreds of thousands of clones, about 17% of which show up once; 0.02% to 0.03% is in the top ten. Sequenced: naive CD4+ T cells from blood. The receptor source for this set is a woman between 18 and 29 years old in good health.

In this sample, this clone turned up a few times. The rearrangement uses TRBV28 and TRBJ1-4; 11 nucleotides agree with TRBD1. Germline values: CDR1 MDHEN, CDR2 SYDVKM. The V and J ends lost 7 bases and 7 bases, in that order; junction bases with no gene match: 5. The CDR3 runs 14 residues. Written as DNA, the CDR3 is TGTGCCAGCAACACCGGGACAGGGGGTGAAAAACTGTTTTTT. Translating it yields CASNTGTGGEKLFF.

This clone was picked up a small number of times. The genes are TRBV7-9 and TRBJ2-3; perhaps TRBD1 as D (6 bases). Germline V gives CDR1 SEHNR, CDR2 FQNEAQ (reference sequence). V gave up 2 bases and J gave up 2 bases, with 8 bases separating them. The CDR3 runs to 14 residues. Here the CDR3 DNA reads TGTGCCAGCAGCTTACAGGGGTTCACAGATACGCAGTATTTT. Its protein is CASSLQGFTDTQYF.

The chain uses TRBV6-6 and TRBJ1-5; TRBD1 might be the D (5 bases). V was shortened by 3 bases and J by 7 bases, with 13 bases between the two germline ends. The CDR3 runs to 14 residues. Germline CDR1 MNHNY, CDR2 SVGAGI (reference sequence). CDR3 loop: CASSYQGRVQPQHF. The CDR3 DNA sequence: TGTGCCAGCAGTTATCAGGGACGAGTCCAGCCCCAGCATTTT.

This rearrangement joins TRBV6-5 to TRBJ1-1; D perhaps matches TRBD1 (5 bases). V was cut by 5 bases and J by 3 bases, with 10 bases left in between. CDR1 is MNHEY and CDR2 is SVGAGI in the germline V gene. The CDR3 spans 13 residues. For the CDR3, the DNA is TGTGCCAGCAGTGGGGACTTCTACACTGAAGCTTTCTTT. Protein: CASSGDFYTEAFF.

This rearrangement joins TRBV7-8 to TRBJ2-6; 9 bases align to TRBD1. The V gene end was trimmed by 5 bases and the J gene end by 0 bases; junction bases not matched to a gene: 8. CDR3 size: 18 residues. The germline gives CDR1 SGHVS, CDR2 FQNEAQ. CDR3 coding DNA: TGTGCCAGCAGCACTCGGACAGGGGAGAGCTCTGGGGCCAACGTCCTGACTTTC. Its translation: CASSTRTGESSGANVLTF.

The rearrangement uses TRBV6-6 and TRBJ1-5; a possible D gene is TRBD1 (5 bases). This CDR3 is 15 amino acids long. Germline loops: CDR1 MNHNY, CDR2 SVGAGI (reference sequence). Trimming took 5 bases from V and 2 from J, leaving 13 bases between them. DNA of the CDR3: TGTGCCAGCAGTGTGGTCGGGGGACGCAATCAGCCCCAGCATTTT. It is translated as CASSVVGGRNQPQHF.

This clone was counted only a few times. The chain employs TRBV6-6 and TRBJ2-6; 9 nucleotides align to TRBD1. Germline CDR1 and CDR2: MNHNY and SVGAGI (reference sequence). This CDR3 contains 15 residues. V dropped 6 bases and J dropped 0; count of bases not matched to a gene: 0. As DNA, the CDR3 is TGTGCCAGCAGGACAGGGGGCTCTGGGGCCAACGTCCTGACTTTC. Translating gives CASRTGGSGANVLTF.

This clone came up a few times. The V and J genes are TRBV6-1 and TRBJ1-2; D not resolved. V gave up 6 bases and J gave up 2 bases, with 7 bases separating them. Germline-derived CDR1 and CDR2 are MNHNS and SASEGT. CDR3 length: 12 amino acids. CDR3 in amino acids: CASRTANYGYTF. The CDR3 coding sequence is TGTGCCAGCAGAACAGCAAACTATGGCTACACCTTC.

The V gene is TRBV29-1, the J gene TRBJ2-3; 8 bases line up with TRBD2. CDR1 is SQVTM and CDR2 is ANQGSEA in the germline V gene. This CDR3 comprises 14 residues. V trimming: 6 bases; J trimming: 2 bases; junction bases outside the gene matches: 7. In nucleotides, the CDR3 is TGCAGCGTGTATCATAGCGGGGCCACAGATACGCAGTATTTT. This encodes CSVYHSGATDTQYF.

The CDR3 sequence is CASSRVAGSGANVLTF. CDR3 bases: TGTGCCAGCAGCCGGGTCGCCGGCTCTGGGGCCAACGTCCTGACTTTC. V and J are TRBV7-3 and TRBJ2-6; D gene unclear. There are 16 residues in the CDR3. The germline V gene has CDR1 SGHTA and CDR2 FQGTGA. V was pared by 5 bases and J by 0 bases, with 11 bases between.

J is TRBJ2-1 and V is TRBV7-2, with D perhaps TRBD2 (6 bases). V dropped 5 bases and J dropped 10 bases, with 9 bases sitting between them. The CDR3 is made up of 11 amino acids. Germline CDR1 reads SGHTA; CDR2 reads FQGNSA. CDR3 coding DNA: TGTGCCAGCAGCGTTGGACTAGAGCAGTTCTTC. This encodes CASSVGLEQFF. Complete variable domain (other parts from reference TRBV7-2 and TRBJ2-1): GAGVSQSPSNKVTEKGKDVELRCDPISGHTALYWYRQSLGQGLEFLIYFQGNSAPDKSGLPSDRFSAERTGGSVSTLTIQRTQQEDSAVYLCASSVGLEQFFGPGTRLTVL.

This clone turned up a few times. The chain has TRBV2 and TRBJ2-3; tentatively, D is TRBD1 (6 bases). The CDR3 contains 13 residues. Germline assignment: CDR1 SNHLY and CDR2 FYNNEI. The V end was cut by 10 bases, the J end by 6 bases, with 17 bases between. CDR3: CAKGRGGVDTQYF. The CDR3, as DNA: TGTGCCAAAGGGCGAGGGGGAGTTGATACGCAGTATTTT.

This sequence joins TRBV7-9 and TRBJ2-3; no reliable D call. The CDR3 sequence is 13 residues long. Germline V gives CDR1 SEHNR, CDR2 FQNEAQ (reference sequence). Trimming cost V 1 base and J 6 bases, with 8 bases left between them. CDR3 bases: TGTGCCAGCAGCTTAGGCAGGTGGGATACGCAGTATTTT. This sequence encodes CASSLGRWDTQYF.

The CDR3 DNA sequence: TGTGCCAGCAGCGCCGGGACAGGGAGTGTTAGGAGTACAGATACGCAGTATTTT. Protein sequence: CASSAGTGSVRSTDTQYF. V and J are TRBV11-2 and TRBJ2-3; 9 bases are shared with TRBD1. Germline V CDR1 and CDR2: SGHAT, FQNNGV. With 5 bases clipped from V and 3 bases from J, the junction kept 15 bases outside the gene matches. The CDR3 extends over 18 amino acids.

This clone was seen more than once but under ten times. The chain is built from TRBV2 and TRBJ2-5; D is unclear. The CDR3 is made up of 13 amino acids. V lost 7 bases and J 5 bases, leaving 14 bases between the germline ends. Per the germline V gene, CDR1 is SNHLY and CDR2 is FYNNEI. Here the CDR3 DNA reads TGTGCCAGCATGAAGGGTTCGCGGGAGACCCAGTACTTC. Translating it yields CASMKGSRETQYF.

This clone was seen a few times. The chain has TRBV6-5 and TRBJ2-2; possible D gene TRBD1, 6 bases. The germline gives CDR1 MNHEY, CDR2 SVGAGI. Trimming pared 2 bases from V and 0 bases from J, leaving 10 bases between. This CDR3 has 16 residues. CDR3 nucleotides: TGTGCCAGCAGTTACACCCGACAGGCGAACACCGGGGAGCTGTTTTTT. Its protein is CASSYTRQANTGELFF.

This rearrangement joins TRBV6-6 to TRBJ2-2; D gene uncertain. Trimming left V 7 bases short and J 3 bases short, with 6 bases between. Germline lookup yields CDR1 MNHNY and CDR2 SVGAGI (reference sequence). This CDR3 has 12 residues. The CDR3 sequence: CASKSDTGELFF. CDR3 bases: TGTGCCAGCAAGTCTGACACCGGGGAGCTGTTTTTT.

This clone was picked up a small number of times. J is TRBJ2-3 and V is TRBV6-5; D not resolved. V dropped 0 bases and J dropped 2 bases, with 12 bases sitting between them. Per the germline V gene, CDR1 is MNHEY and CDR2 is SVGAGI. The CDR3 has 16 amino acids. The chain's CDR3 is CASSYSRWQLTDTQYF. CDR3 in DNA: TGTGCCAGCAGTTACTCGAGGTGGCAGCTCACAGATACGCAGTATTTT.

The genes are TRBV29-1 and TRBJ2-1, with D possibly TRBD2 on 5 matching bases. The CDR3 has 11 residues. CDR1 and CDR2 (germline): SQVTM, ANQGSEA. V lost 6 bases, J lost 8 bases, and 11 bases lay in between. The CDR3 loop is CSVGTSYEQFF. The CDR3 nucleotides are TGCAGCGTGGGAACTAGTTATGAGCAGTTCTTC.

The chain combines TRBV5-6 with TRBJ1-2; D not resolved. Trimming removed 0 bases from V and 6 bases from J, with 12 bases in between. Germline lookup yields CDR1 SGHDT and CDR2 YYEEEE. This CDR3 has 14 residues. The CDR3 DNA sequence: TGTGCCAGCAGCTTGGATATTAGGGCGCATGGCTACACCTTC. Translated: CASSLDIRAHGYTF.

This clone was seen more than once but under ten times. The chain is built from TRBV18 and TRBJ2-1, with D possibly TRBD1 on 6 matching bases. Trimming pared 0 bases from V and 8 bases from J, leaving 11 bases between. This CDR3 contains 14 residues. CDR1 and CDR2 from the germline V gene are KGHSH and LQKENI. CDR3 DNA: TGTGCCAGCTCACCACCGGGGGCTGGTCATGAGCAGTTCTTC. Translated, it gives CASSPPGAGHEQFF.

Regarding this clone: The junction departs from the called germline gene at one end, perhaps through a read error. The rearrangement uses TRBV7-2 and TRBJ2-2, with TRBD1 matching 9 bases. This CDR3 is 13 amino acids long. CDR1 SGHTA and CDR2 FQGNSA come from the germline V gene. The CDR3 DNA reads as TGTGCCAGCAGCTCACACTTGGGACAGGGTTGGCGTTTT. Its protein is CASSSHLGQGWRF. The entire variable domain, with the rest obtained from reference TRBV7-2 and TRBJ2-2, is as follows: GAGVSQSPSNKVTEKGKDVELRCDPISGHTALYWYRQSLGQGLEFLIYFQGNSAPDKSGLPSDRFSAERTGGSVSTLTIQRTQQEDSAVYLCASSSHLGQGWRFGEGSRLTVL.

This clone was counted between two and nine times. Other DNA variants within this sample encode the same CDR3. The rearrangement uses TRBV7-9 and TRBJ1-2, with 7 positions matching TRBD1. The CDR3 extends over 13 amino acids. Per germline, CDR1 SEHNR and CDR2 FQNEAQ (reference sequence). The junction had 4 bases not matched to a gene; V was cut back by 5 bases and J by 4 bases. In DNA form, the CDR3 reads TGTGCCAGCAGCCCGGGACAGATCTATGGCTACACCTTC. Translated, it gives CASSPGQIYGYTF.